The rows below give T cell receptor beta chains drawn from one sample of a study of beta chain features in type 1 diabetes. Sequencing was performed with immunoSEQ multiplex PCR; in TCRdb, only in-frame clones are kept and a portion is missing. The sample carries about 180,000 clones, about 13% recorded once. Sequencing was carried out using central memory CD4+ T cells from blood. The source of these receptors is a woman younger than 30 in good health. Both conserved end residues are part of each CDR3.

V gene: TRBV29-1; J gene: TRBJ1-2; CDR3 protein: CSGWTGDYHGYTF
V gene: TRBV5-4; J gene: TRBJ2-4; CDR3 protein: CASSSGDRRERIQYF
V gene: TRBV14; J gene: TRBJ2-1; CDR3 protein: CASSQLAGLEQFF
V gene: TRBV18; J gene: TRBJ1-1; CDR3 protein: CASSPAGINTEAFF
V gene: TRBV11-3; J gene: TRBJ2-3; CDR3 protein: CASSPGQGFSDTQYF
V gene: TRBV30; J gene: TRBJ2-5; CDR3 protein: CACSTGTSGRNQETQYF
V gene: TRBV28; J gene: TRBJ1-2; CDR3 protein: CASSLVGPRGRYGYTF
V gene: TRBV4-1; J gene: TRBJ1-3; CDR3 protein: CASSQQDRAGNTIYF
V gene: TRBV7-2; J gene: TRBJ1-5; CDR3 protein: CASSLGPGQEQPQHF
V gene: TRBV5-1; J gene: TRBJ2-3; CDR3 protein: CASSGKTSGGTDTQYF
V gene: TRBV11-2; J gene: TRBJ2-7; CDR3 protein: CASSYGGSYEQYF
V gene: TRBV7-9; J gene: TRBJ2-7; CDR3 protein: CASSSDRMHEQYF
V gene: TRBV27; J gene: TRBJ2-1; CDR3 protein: CASTPTGPPYNEQFF
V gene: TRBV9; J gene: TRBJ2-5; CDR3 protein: CASSPGGGGTSVQETQYF
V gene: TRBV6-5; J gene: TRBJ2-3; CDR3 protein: CASSYSGTGTDTQYF
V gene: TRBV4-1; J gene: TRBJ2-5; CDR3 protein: CASSQEGTGTVHGETQYF
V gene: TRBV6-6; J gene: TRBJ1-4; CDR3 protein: CASSPGQGNEKLFF
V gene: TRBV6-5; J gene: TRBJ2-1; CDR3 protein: CASSQPGHGLQFF
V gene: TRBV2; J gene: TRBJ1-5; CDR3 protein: CASRTGSNQPQHF
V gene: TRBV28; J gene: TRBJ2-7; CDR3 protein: CASRLMGGTYF
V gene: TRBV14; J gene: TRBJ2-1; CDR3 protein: CASGALGYNEQFF
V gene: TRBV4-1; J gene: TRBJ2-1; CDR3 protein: CASRGLAGPMNEQFF
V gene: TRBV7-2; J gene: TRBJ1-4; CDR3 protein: CASSLAVSATNEKLFF
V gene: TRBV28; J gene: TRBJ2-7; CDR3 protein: CASYTLAGPSYEQYF
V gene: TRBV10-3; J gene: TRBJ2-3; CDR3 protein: CAISEPRGLAGDTDTQYF
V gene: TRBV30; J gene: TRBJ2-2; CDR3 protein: CAWSVRLVNTGELFF
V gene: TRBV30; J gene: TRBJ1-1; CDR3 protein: CAWIPKLNTEAFF
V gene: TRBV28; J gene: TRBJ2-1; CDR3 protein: CASRIPTGAYSEQFF
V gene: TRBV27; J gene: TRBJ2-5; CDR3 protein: CASSLRQGWRETQYF
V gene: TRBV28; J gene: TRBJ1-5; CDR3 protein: CASCGQVTHQPQHF
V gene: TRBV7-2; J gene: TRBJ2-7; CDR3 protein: CASPAGENSYEQYF
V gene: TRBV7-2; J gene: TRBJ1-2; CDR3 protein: CASSFRDRGVGYTF
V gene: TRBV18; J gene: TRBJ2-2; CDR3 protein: CASSPISRNTGELFF